These T cell receptor beta chains were read from a single sample in a study of response to subunit inactivated influenza vaccine. TCRdb itself ran the RT-PCR reads through MiXCR, one entry per CDR3 protein. The repertoire includes 450,000 to 700,000 distinct CDR3 sequences, 14% of them detected once, and approximately 10% sits in the top ten. The sample here was PBMCs from blood, taken about 13 days after vaccination. The receptors stem from a man aged 45 to 65 who received an inactivated influenza vaccine. Both conserved end residues are part of each CDR3. The D gene is left open where the match is weak. A row's size may be missing; if present it is once, few, many or a size class.

v_gene	d_gene	j_gene	abundance	CDR3aa	CDR3nt
TRBV29-1	TRBD2	TRBJ2-5	few	CSVAVTSGRALETQYF	TGCAGCGTTGCGGTGACTAGCGGGAGGGCCTTGGAGACCCAGTACTTC
TRBV6-5	.	TRBJ1-2	.	CASIFTWQRVANYGYTF	TGTGCCAGCATTTTTACGTGGCAGCGTGTAGCCAACTATGGCTACACCTTC
TRBV15	TRBD1	TRBJ1-5	few	CATSRALTGAQPQHF	TGTGCCACCAGCAGAGCGCTGACAGGGGCTCAGCCCCAGCATTTT
TRBV6-5	.	TRBJ1-5	.	CASSYTQGQPQHF	TGTGCCAGCAGCTATACACAAGGTCAGCCCCAGCATTTT
TRBV19	.	TRBJ2-3	few	CASSQRQRLRSTDTQYF	TGTGCCAGTAGCCAACGACAAAGGCTGAGGAGCACAGATACGCAGTATTTT
TRBV9	TRBD1	TRBJ2-7	.	CASSAPGTGKLEQYF	TGTGCCAGCAGCGCCCCCGGGACAGGGAAATTGGAGCAGTACTTC
TRBV19	.	TRBJ1-5	.	CASSIRTPSNQPQHF	TGTGCCAGTAGTATAAGGACACCAAGCAATCAGCCCCAGCATTTT
TRBV7-2	.	TRBJ2-2	few	CASSLGGGAGTGELFF	TGTGCCAGCAGCCTGGGTGGGGGGGCTGGTACCGGGGAGCTGTTTTTT
TRBV11-2	TRBD1	TRBJ2-4	.	CASSLEGQGINIQYF	TGTGCCAGCAGCTTAGAGGGACAGGGAATAAACATTCAGTACTTC
TRBV7-8	.	TRBJ2-3	.	CASRYTMQGYGDTQYF	TGTGCCAGCAGATATACAATGCAGGGCTATGGGGATACGCAGTATTTT
TRBV28	.	TRBJ2-5	.	CASSLFLQDKSTETQYF	TGTGCCAGCAGTTTATTTCTCCAGGACAAGTCAACAGAGACCCAGTACTTC
TRBV5-1	TRBD1	TRBJ2-1	many	CASSFRDSYNEQFF	TGCGCCAGCAGCTTCCGGGACAGCTACAATGAGCAGTTCTTC
TRBV19	TRBD2	TRBJ2-2	few	CATERLAGVTGELFF	TGTGCCACCGAGAGACTAGCGGGAGTCACCGGGGAGCTGTTTTTT
TRBV20-1	.	TRBJ1-3	few	CSARSRSSGNTIYF	TGCAGTGCTAGAAGCCGCAGCTCTGGAAACACCATATATTTT
TRBV7-6	.	TRBJ1-5	.	CASSSRLGPLRGNQPQHF	TGTGCCAGCAGCTCGCGGCTCGGGCCCCTCAGGGGCAATCAGCCCCAGCATTTT
TRBV6-4	.	TRBJ2-1	.	CASSESPRVRNEQFF	TGTGCCAGCAGTGAGTCCCCACGGGTACGGAATGAGCAGTTCTTC
TRBV5-1	TRBD1	TRBJ2-1	few	CASSTGTGIPAHHEQFF	TGCGCCAGCAGCACGGGGACAGGGATTCCTGCCCACCACGAGCAGTTCTTC
TRBV5-1	TRBD2	TRBJ2-2	many	CASSKGLAGENTGELFF	TGCGCCAGCAGCAAGGGACTAGCGGGGGAGAACACCGGGGAGCTGTTTTTT
TRBV5-1	.	TRBJ2-5	many	CASSLGDQETQYF	TGTGCCAGCAGCCTTGGGGACCAAGAGACCCAGTACTTC
TRBV7-3	.	TRBJ2-5	.	CASSLTPGPEETQYF	TGTGCCAGCAGCCTCACCCCCGGCCCCGAAGAGACCCAGTACTTC
TRBV7-2	.	TRBJ1-3	few	CASSLSPTGSGNTIYF	TGTGCCAGCAGCTTATCTCCCACAGGGTCTGGAAACACCATATATTTT
TRBV3-1	TRBD2	TRBJ2-1	.	CASSQDRPLAGDPNEQFF	TGTGCCAGCAGCCAAGATCGACCACTAGCGGGAGATCCCAATGAGCAGTTCTTC
TRBV6-1	.	TRBJ2-7	many	CASSPGAVSSYEQYF	TGTGCCAGCAGTCCCGGGGCAGTAAGCTCCTACGAGCAGTACTTC
TRBV5-1	.	TRBJ2-3	few	CASSLVRAGDLPSTDTQYF	TGCGCCAGCAGCTTGGTCCGGGCAGGGGACCTCCCTAGCACAGATACGCAGTATTTT
TRBV20-1	.	TRBJ1-5	.	CSARDSGNQPQHF	TGCAGTGCTAGAGATTCCGGCAATCAGCCCCAGCATTTT
TRBV7-9	TRBD2	TRBJ2-1	many	CASSLALATMDEQFF	TGTGCCAGCAGCTTAGCACTAGCGACCATGGATGAGCAGTTCTTC
TRBV5-1	TRBD2	TRBJ2-5	few	CASSLAVAGGPNRELETQYF	TGCGCCAGCAGCTTGGCGGTAGCGGGGGGGCCAAATCGAGAGTTAGAGACCCAGTACTTC
TRBV29-1	.	TRBJ2-2	.	CSVEVAGPNTGELFF	TGCAGCGTTGAAGTGGCAGGTCCCAACACCGGGGAGCTGTTTTTT
TRBV7-8	TRBD1	TRBJ2-7	.	CASSPRPGQGAKYEQYF	TGTGCCAGCAGCCCCCGACCGGGACAGGGGGCAAAGTACGAGCAGTACTTC
TRBV5-6	.	TRBJ2-7	many	CASSSTSSYEQYF	TGTGCCAGCAGCTCGACTAGTTCCTACGAGCAGTACTTC
TRBV2	.	TRBJ2-3	.	CASSGLRDTQYF	TGTGCCAGCAGTGGCCTCCGGGATACGCAGTATTTT
TRBV11-1	TRBD1	TRBJ1-1	few	CASSPDGRGITEAFF	TGTGCCAGCAGCCCGGACGGCAGGGGGATCACTGAAGCTTTCTTT
TRBV6-1	.	TRBJ1-1	.	CASSEGKPIHTEAFF	TGTGCCAGCAGTGAAGGGAAGCCTATTCACACTGAAGCTTTCTTT
TRBV7-2	TRBD2	TRBJ2-3	few	CASRRLAGRTDTQYF	TGTGCCAGCAGACGACTAGCGGGGAGGACAGATACGCAGTATTTT
TRBV4-2	.	TRBJ1-1	few	CASSPSPGRAGTEAFF	TGTGCCAGCAGCCCCTCACCGGGCAGGGCAGGAACTGAAGCTTTCTTT
TRBV5-5	.	TRBJ2-1	.	CASSSRPASYNEQFF	TGTGCCAGCAGCTCCCGCCCAGCTTCCTACAATGAGCAGTTCTTC
TRBV29-1	.	TRBJ1-1	many	CSVSAFRDRRPEAFF	TGCAGCGTTTCCGCCTTCCGGGACCGTCGACCTGAAGCTTTCTTT
TRBV4-2	.	TRBJ1-5	.	CASSQKALRFDSNQPQHF	TGTGCCAGCAGCCAAAAGGCACTTCGTTTCGATAGCAATCAGCCCCAGCATTTT
TRBV20-1	.	TRBJ2-1	.	CSATNLGYNEQFF	TGCAGTGCTACGAACCTAGGGTACAATGAGCAGTTCTTC
TRBV28	.	TRBJ2-5	.	CASSPLGQEETQYF	TGTGCCAGCTCCCCTTTGGGGCAAGAAGAGACCCAGTACTTC
TRBV6-2/TRBV6-3	TRBD1	TRBJ2-7	many	CASSVGTGGDEQYF	TGTGCCAGCAGTGTGGGGACAGGGGGCGACGAGCAGTACTTC
TRBV7-8	.	TRBJ2-7	.	CASSLAWPGYEQYF	TGTGCCAGCAGCTTAGCGTGGCCGGGATACGAGCAGTACTTC
TRBV6-1	TRBD2	TRBJ2-3	.	CASSALAGETDTQYF	TGTGCCAGCAGTGCTCTAGCGGGGGAAACAGATACGCAGTATTTT
TRBV6-5	.	TRBJ2-5	few	CASSYSGVRETQYF	TGTGCCAGCAGTTACTCAGGAGTCCGAGAGACCCAGTACTTC
TRBV20-1	TRBD2	TRBJ2-1	.	CSARGTSGNYNEQFF	TGCAGTGCTAGGGGGACTAGCGGGAATTATAATGAGCAGTTCTTC
TRBV3-1	TRBD2	TRBJ2-3	few	CASSQVLAGDSTDTQYF	TGTGCCAGCAGCCAAGTCTTAGCGGGAGACTCTACAGATACGCAGTATTTT
TRBV11-2	TRBD2	TRBJ2-1	many	CASSLVLSGGGSYNEQFF	TGTGCCAGCAGCTTAGTACTCTCCGGCGGGGGCTCCTACAATGAGCAGTTCTTC
TRBV7-8	.	TRBJ1-1	few	CASSRGVNTEAFF	TGTGCCAGCAGCCGGGGGGTGAACACTGAAGCTTTCTTT
TRBV7-9	TRBD1	TRBJ2-5	few	CASSEGQGWQETQYF	TGTGCCAGCAGCGAGGGACAGGGCTGGCAAGAGACCCAGTACTTC